Listed below are T cell receptor beta chains from one sample, sequenced in a study of blood T cell repertoires in COVID-19. Sequencing used immunoSEQ multiplex PCR; TCRdb keeps in-frame clones, though not all of them. The profile shows 110,000 to 150,000 clones, 85% to 90% of them singletons. The sequenced material came from peripheral blood. These receptors all come from a human donor in a cohort sampled during active COVID-19. Each CDR3 is given with its conserved first and last residue. Each record gives: J gene, clone size, D gene, V gene, CDR3 DNA, CDR3 protein. D genes are given only for firm matches. Size is stated for part of the rows, as once, few or many counts, or as a class when the clone is expanded.

TRBJ2-2 - - TRBV7-9 TGTGCCAGCAGCTCACAGTACACCGGGGAGCTGTTTTTT CASSSQYTGELFF
TRBJ1-1 - - TRBV29-1 TGCAGGGCTTCCGACAGGATCACTGAAGCTTTCTTT CRASDRITEAFF
TRBJ1-6 - - TRBV28 TGTGCCAGCAGTGCACTGGAAACCTTCGGAGTGTATAATTCACCCCTCCACTTT CASSALETFGVYNSPLHF
TRBJ1-2 - TRBD1 TRBV4-1 TGCGCCAGCAGCCAAGAGGACAGGGGAGGGTCTAACTATGGCTACACCTTC CASSQEDRGGSNYGYTF
TRBJ2-5 few - TRBV29-1 TGCAGCGTCGTACCACAGGGCCAAGAGACCCAGTACTTC CSVVPQGQETQYF
TRBJ1-1 once - TRBV10-2 TGCGCCAGCAGTGAAGGGGACACTGAAGCTTTCTTT CASSEGDTEAFF
TRBJ2-2 - TRBD1 TRBV28 TGTGCCAGCATTACCCAGGACAGGATGGGGGAGCTGTTTTTT CASITQDRMGELFF
TRBJ2-7 - TRBD1 TRBV6-2/TRBV6-3 TGTGCCAGCAGTTACCCGTGGTGGGACAGACGCTACGAGCAGTACTTC CASSYPWWDRRYEQYF
TRBJ2-1 - - TRBV9 TGTGCCAGCAGCGTACCCCCCGTCCGCGCCAACCTAAACCGTAGCTCCTACAATGAGCAGTTCTTC CASSVPPVRANLNRSSYNEQFF
TRBJ2-2 few TRBD2 TRBV5-1 TGCGCCAGCAGAAAGGGACTAGCGGGAGGTGGCACCGGGGAGCTGTTTTTT CASRKGLAGGGTGELFF
TRBJ2-7 - TRBD1 TRBV7-9 TGTGCCAGCAGCCTCGGACAGGGGACTTACGAGCAGTACTTC CASSLGQGTYEQYF
TRBJ1-2 - TRBD1 TRBV5-6 TGTGCCAGCAGCGAACCTGACAGGGACTATGGCTACACCTTC CASSEPDRDYGYTF
TRBJ2-7 - - TRBV18 TGTGCCAGCTCACCAGGACTCCAGGGGTACGAGCAGTACTTC CASSPGLQGYEQYF
TRBJ1-5 - TRBD1 TRBV4-1 TGCGCCAGCAGCCAAGAGCAATGGTTAGGACAGGGAAATCAGCCCCAGCATTTT CASSQEQWLGQGNQPQHF
TRBJ2-1 - - TRBV19 TGTGCCAGTAGACTGGACACCTACAATGAGCAGTTCTTC CASRLDTYNEQFF
TRBJ2-7 - - TRBV6-7 TGTGCCAGCAGTCCAACCCCGACACTCCCGAAGGCCTACGAGCAGTACTTC CASSPTPTLPKAYEQYF
TRBJ2-5 - TRBD2 TRBV28 TGTGCCAGCAGTTTACCTAGCGGGAGGGCCGGGACCCAGTACTTC CASSLPSGRAGTQYF
TRBJ2-7 - TRBD2 TRBV27 TGTGCCAGCAGTTCCCCGACTAGCCCCTACGAGCAGTACTTC CASSSPTSPYEQYF
TRBJ2-5 - - TRBV28 TGTGCCAGCAGTTTCCAGTTCCAAGAGACCCAGTACTTC CASSFQFQETQYF
TRBJ1-1 - TRBD1 TRBV4-2 TGTGCCAGCAGCCGGACAGGGGGCCGTAACGAAGCTTTCTTT CASSRTGGRNEAFF
TRBJ2-4 once TRBD2 TRBV3-1/TRBV3-2 TGTGCCAGCAGCAGAGGGACTAGCGGGGGAATCGTATACTTC CASSRGTSGGIVYF
TRBJ2-7 - - TRBV6-5 TGTGCCAGCAGTTACTCGTCGGGGGACGAGCAGTACTTC CASSYSSGDEQYF
TRBJ2-2 - TRBD1 TRBV27 TGTGCCAGCAGTCCCCGACAGGGTAACACCGGGGAGCTGTTTTTT CASSPRQGNTGELFF
TRBJ2-1 - - TRBV11-3 TGTGCCAGCAGCCACCGTGGGCGGGGGACAGAGCAGTTCTTC CASSHRGRGTEQFF
TRBJ2-3 - - TRBV9 TGTGCCAGCAGCGTGAGATACAGGGTGACAGATACGCAGTATTTT CASSVRYRVTDTQYF
TRBJ2-3 - TRBD2 TRBV14 TGTGCCAGCAGCCCTTGGACTAGCGGGGGGAGCACAGATACGCAGTATTTT CASSPWTSGGSTDTQYF
TRBJ1-5 once TRBD1 TRBV15 TGTGCCACCAGCAGGGACAGGGGAAGCAATCAGCCCCAGCATTTT CATSRDRGSNQPQHF
TRBJ1-4 - - TRBV19 TGTGCCAGTAGTTCTACGGGGGGAGCCAATGAAAAACTGTTTTTT CASSSTGGANEKLFF
TRBJ2-7 - - TRBV27 TGTGCCAGCGGAAGAGGAACCTACGAGCAGTACTTC CASGRGTYEQYF
TRBJ1-1 few TRBD1 TRBV10-3 TGTGCCATCAGTGACGGGACAGGGGCTGAAGCTTTCTTT CAISDGTGAEAFF
TRBJ2-3 - TRBD1 TRBV7-9 TGTGCCAGCAGCTACTCCGGGACAGATCCAGATACGCAGTATTTT CASSYSGTDPDTQYF
TRBJ2-7 once - TRBV6-5 TGTGCCAGCAGTTTGAGTGGGTCGGGGAATGGAGAGCAGTACTTC CASSLSGSGNGEQYF
TRBJ1-2 once TRBD1 TRBV5-1 TGCGCCAGCAGCAGTCCCGACAGGGATGGCTACACCTTC CASSSPDRDGYTF
TRBJ1-2 - - TRBV5-1 TGCGCCAGCAGCTTTCAGGGCGTTGACTATGGCTACACCTTC CASSFQGVDYGYTF
TRBJ2-7 - - TRBV4-1 - CASSQVGPGSGYEQYF
TRBJ1-5 - - TRBV3-1/TRBV3-2 TGTGCCAGCAGCCAAGGACAGTTTCGTTATAGCAATCAGCCCCAGCATTTT CASSQGQFRYSNQPQHF
TRBJ2-1 once TRBD2 TRBV2 TGTGCCAGCCTGGGGGAGGGTGTGTACAATGAGCAGTTCTTC CASLGEGVYNEQFF
TRBJ2-7 - - TRBV4-1 TGCGCCAGCAGCCAAGAGAGGGCTGAGATCTACGAGCAGTACTTC CASSQERAEIYEQYF
TRBJ2-1 - TRBD2 TRBV24-1 TGTGCCACCAGTGATTCGGGACTAGTCGGTAATGAGCAGTTCTTC CATSDSGLVGNEQFF
TRBJ2-5 - TRBD2 TRBV28 TGTGCCAGCAGTTTACGGGGGGGCGCCTCCGGGGAGACCCAGTACTTC CASSLRGGASGETQYF
TRBJ2-1 - - TRBV2 TGTGCCAGCAGTGAAAGGGGGTTTTTTGGCTTTAACAATGAGCAGTTCTTC CASSERGFFGFNNEQFF